This TCR beta chain was retrieved from a study of human T cells and chemical hapten exposure. Using its own MiXCR run on the RACE reads, TCRdb lists one record per CDR3 protein. The data show a few hundred thousand distinct CDR3 sequences, 5.5% seen once. Time point denoted: pre-sensitization, week 0. Treatment described: therapeutic diphenylcyclopropenone sensitization with weekly scalp DPC. This clonotype has a count of ten or more. Germline V lookup: CDR1 LNHDA, CDR2 SQIVND (reference sequence). This CDR3 is 14 amino acids long. V was shortened by 6 bases and J by 0 bases, with 8 bases between the two germline ends.

The clonotype was recovered from a woman aged 18-29 years with alopecia areata. Some clones in this sample may be carry-over from other donors' samples. The material was whole blood, obtained in connection with sensitization to the hapten diphenylcyclopropenone (DPC). V and J are TRBV19 and TRBJ1-4; weak D call: TRBD1 (6 bases). The CDR3 nucleotides read TGTGCCAGTAGCCGGACAGCAACTAATGAAAAACTGTTTTTT. It is translated as CASSRTATNEKLFF.